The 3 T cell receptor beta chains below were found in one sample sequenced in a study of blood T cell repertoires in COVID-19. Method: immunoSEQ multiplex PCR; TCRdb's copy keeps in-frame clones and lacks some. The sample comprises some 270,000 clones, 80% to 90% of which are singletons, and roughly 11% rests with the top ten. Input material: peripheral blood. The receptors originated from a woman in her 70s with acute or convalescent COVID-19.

In nucleotides, the CDR3 is TGTGCCAGCAGCAAAGTGCGGGGGGCGGGAGATACGCAGTATTTT. It translates to CASSKVRGAGDTQYF. This chain joins TRBV21-1 and TRBJ2-3; the table assigns TRBD2, which was not confirmed against the DNA. TRBV21-1 is a recognized pseudogene. The CDR3 is made up of 15 amino acids.

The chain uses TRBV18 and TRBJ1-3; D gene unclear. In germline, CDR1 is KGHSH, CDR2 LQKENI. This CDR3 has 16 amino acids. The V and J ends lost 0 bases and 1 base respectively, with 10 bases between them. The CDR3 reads CASSPPRLLSGNTIYF. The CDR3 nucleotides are TGTGCCAGCTCACCACCGCGGCTTTTATCTGGAAACACCATATATTTT.

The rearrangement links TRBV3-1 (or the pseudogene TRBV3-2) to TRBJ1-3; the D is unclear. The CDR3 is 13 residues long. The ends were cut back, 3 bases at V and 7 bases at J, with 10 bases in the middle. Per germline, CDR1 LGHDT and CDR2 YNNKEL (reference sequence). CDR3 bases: TGTGCCAGCAGCCAGAGGGAAGCCAACACCATATATTTT. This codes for CASSQREANTIYF.